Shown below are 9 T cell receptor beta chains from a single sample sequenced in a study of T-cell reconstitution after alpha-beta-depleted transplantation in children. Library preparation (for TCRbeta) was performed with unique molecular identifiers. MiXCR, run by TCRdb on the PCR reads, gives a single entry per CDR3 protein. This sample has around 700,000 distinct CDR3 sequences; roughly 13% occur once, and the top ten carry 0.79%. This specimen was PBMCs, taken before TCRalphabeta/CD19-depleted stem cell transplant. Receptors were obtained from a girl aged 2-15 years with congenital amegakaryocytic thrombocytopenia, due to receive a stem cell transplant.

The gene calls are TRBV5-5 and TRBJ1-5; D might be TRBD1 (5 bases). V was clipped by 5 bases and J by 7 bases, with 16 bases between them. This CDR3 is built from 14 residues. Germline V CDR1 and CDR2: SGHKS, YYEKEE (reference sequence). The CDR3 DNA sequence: TGTGCCAGCAGGTCGGGCACCGGGGGGCAGCCCCAGCATTTT. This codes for CASRSGTGGQPQHF.

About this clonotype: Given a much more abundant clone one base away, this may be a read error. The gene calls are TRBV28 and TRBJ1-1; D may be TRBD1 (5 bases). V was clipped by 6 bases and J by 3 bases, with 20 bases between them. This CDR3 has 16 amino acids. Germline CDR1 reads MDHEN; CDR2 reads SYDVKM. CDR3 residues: CASSPRHQGFHTEAFF. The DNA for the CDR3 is TGTGCCAGCAGCCCTCGCCACCAGGGTTTCCACACTGAAGCTTTCTTT.

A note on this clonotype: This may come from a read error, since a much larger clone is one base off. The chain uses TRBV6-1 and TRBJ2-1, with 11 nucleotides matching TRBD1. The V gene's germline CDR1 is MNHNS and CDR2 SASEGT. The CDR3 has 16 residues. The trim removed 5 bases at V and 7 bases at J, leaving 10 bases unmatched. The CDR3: CASSKDRGRTFNEQFF. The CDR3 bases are TGTGCCAGCAGTAAGGACAGGGGGCGTACTTTTAATGAGCAGTTCTTC.

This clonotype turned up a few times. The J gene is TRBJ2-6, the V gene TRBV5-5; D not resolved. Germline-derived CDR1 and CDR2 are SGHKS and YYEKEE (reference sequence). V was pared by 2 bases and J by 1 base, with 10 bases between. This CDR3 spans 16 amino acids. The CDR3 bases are TGTGCCAGCAGCTTTCCGACGAATTCTGGGGCCAACGTCCTGACTTTC. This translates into CASSFPTNSGANVLTF.

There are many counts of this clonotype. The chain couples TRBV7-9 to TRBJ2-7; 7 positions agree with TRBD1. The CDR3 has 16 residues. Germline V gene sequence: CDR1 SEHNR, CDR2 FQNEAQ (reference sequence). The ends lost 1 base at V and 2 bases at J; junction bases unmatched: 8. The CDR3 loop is CASSLDPWQGAYEQYF. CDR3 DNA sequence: TGTGCCAGCAGCTTAGATCCATGGCAGGGGGCCTACGAGCAGTACTTC.

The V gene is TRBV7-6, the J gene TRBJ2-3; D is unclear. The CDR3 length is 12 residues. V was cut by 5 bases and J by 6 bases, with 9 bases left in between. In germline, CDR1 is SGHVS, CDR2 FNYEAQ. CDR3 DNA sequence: TGTGCCAGCAGCCACCGCCACGATACGCAGTATTTT. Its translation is CASSHRHDTQYF. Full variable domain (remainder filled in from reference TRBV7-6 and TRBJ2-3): GAGVSQSPRYKVTKRGQDVALRCDPISGHVSLYWYRQALGQGPEFLTYFNYEAQQDKSGLPNDRFSAERPEGSISTLTIQRTEQRDSAMYRCASSHRHDTQYFGPGTRLTVL.

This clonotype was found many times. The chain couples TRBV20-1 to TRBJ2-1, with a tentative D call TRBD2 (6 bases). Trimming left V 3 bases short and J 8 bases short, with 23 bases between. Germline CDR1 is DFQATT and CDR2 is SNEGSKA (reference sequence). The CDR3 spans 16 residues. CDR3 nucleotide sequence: TGCAGTGCTAGGGTCAGTCGCGGGACTGGATTGGATGAGCAGTTCTTC. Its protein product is CSARVSRGTGLDEQFF.

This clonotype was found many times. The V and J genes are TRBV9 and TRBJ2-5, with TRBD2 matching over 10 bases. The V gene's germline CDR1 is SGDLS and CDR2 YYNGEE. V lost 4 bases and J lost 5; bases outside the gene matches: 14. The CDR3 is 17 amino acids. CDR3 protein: CASSPRTSGAHGETQYF. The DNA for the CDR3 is TGTGCCAGCAGCCCTCGGACTAGCGGAGCCCACGGGGAGACCCAGTACTTC.

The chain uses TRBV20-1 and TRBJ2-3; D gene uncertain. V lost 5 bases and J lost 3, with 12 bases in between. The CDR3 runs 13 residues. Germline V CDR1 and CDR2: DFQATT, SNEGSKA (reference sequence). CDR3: CSAHPLETDTQYF. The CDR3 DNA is TGCAGTGCTCACCCGCTAGAGACAGATACGCAGTATTTT.